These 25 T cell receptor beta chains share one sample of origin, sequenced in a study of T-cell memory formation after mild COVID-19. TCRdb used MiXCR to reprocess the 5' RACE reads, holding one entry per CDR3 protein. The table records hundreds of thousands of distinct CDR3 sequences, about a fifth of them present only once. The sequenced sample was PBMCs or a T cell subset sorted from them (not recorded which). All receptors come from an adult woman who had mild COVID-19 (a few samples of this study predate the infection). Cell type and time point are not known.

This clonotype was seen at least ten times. CDR3 protein: CASSSGGTGELFF. The CDR3 nucleotides read TGTGCCAGCAGCTCCGGGGGCACCGGGGAGCTGTTTTTT. This chain links TRBV7-9 with TRBJ2-2; D possibly corresponds to TRBD2 (6 bases). CDR3 size: 13 residues. Per germline, CDR1 SEHNR and CDR2 FQNEAQ (reference sequence). The V end was cut by 4 bases, the J end by 4 bases, with 7 bases between.

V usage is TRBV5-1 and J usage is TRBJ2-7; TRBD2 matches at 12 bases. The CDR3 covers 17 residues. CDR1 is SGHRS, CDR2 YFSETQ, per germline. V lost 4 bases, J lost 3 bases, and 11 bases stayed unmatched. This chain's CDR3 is CASSTGLAGLARYEQYF. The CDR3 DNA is TGCGCCAGCAGCACGGGACTAGCGGGTCTCGCCCGCTACGAGCAGTACTTC.

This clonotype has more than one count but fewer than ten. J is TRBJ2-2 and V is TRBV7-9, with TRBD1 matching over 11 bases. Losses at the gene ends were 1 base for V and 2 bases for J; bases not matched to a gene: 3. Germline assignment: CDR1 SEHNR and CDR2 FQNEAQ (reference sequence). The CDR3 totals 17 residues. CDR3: CASSLVGQGANTGELFF. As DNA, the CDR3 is TGTGCCAGCAGCTTAGTTGGACAGGGGGCTAACACCGGGGAGCTGTTTTTT.

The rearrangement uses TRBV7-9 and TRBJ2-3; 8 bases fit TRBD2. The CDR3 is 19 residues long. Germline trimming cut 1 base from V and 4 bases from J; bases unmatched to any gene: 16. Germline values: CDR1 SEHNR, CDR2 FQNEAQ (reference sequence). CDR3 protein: CASSLGVATSVRGADTQYF. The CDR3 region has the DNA TGTGCCAGCAGCTTAGGGGTTGCGACTAGCGTTCGTGGTGCAGATACGCAGTATTTT.

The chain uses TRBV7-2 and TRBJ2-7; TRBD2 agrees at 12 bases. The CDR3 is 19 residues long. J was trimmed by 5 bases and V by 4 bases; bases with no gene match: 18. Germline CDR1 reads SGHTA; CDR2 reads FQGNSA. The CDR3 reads CASSSLHLAGGNLLHEQYF. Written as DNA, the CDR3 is TGTGCCAGCAGCTCGCTTCATCTAGCGGGGGGGAACCTCCTTCACGAGCAGTACTTC.

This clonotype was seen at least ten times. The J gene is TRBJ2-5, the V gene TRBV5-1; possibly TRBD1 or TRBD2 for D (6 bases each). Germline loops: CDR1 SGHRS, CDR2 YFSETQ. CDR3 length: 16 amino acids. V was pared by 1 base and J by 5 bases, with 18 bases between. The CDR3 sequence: CASSLKGGTSFETQYF. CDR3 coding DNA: TGCGCCAGCAGCTTGAAGGGCGGGACATCGTTTGAGACCCAGTACTTC.

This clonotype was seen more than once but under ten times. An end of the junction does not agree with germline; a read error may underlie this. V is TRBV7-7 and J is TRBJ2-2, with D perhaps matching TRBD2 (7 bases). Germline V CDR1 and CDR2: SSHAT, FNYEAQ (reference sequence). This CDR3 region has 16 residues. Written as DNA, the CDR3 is TGTGCTAGCAGCATCAAACGGGGGGCAGATACCGGGGAGCTGTTTTTT. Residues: CASSIKRGADTGELFF.

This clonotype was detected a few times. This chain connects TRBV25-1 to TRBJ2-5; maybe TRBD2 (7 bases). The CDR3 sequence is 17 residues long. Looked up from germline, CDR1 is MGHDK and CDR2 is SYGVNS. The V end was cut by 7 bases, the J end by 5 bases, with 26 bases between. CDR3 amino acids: CASTLHLGGGPKETQYF. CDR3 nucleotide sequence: TGTGCCAGCACCCTACATCTAGGGGGGGGGCCCAAGGAGACCCAGTACTTC.

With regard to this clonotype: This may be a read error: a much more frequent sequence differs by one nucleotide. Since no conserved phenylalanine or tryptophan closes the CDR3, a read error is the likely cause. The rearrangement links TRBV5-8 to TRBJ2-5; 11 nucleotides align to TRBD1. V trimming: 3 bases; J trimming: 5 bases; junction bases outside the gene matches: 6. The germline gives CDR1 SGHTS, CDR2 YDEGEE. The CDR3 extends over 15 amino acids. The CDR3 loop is CASSSRTGGLETQYL. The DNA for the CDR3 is TGTGCCAGCAGCTCCCGGACAGGGGGCCTGGAGACCCAGTACTTA.

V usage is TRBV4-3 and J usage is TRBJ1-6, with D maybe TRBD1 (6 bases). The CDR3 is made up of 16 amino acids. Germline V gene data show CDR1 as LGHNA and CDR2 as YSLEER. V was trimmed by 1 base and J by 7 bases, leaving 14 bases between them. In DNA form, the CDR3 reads TGCGCCAGCAGCCAAGCAGGGGTCTCGCTAAATTCACCCCTCCACTTT. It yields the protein CASSQAGVSLNSPLHF.

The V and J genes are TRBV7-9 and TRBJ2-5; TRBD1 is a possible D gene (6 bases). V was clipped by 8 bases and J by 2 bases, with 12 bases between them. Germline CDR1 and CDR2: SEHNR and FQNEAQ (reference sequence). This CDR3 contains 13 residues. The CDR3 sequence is CASGTTDQETQYF. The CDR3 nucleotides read TGTGCCAGCGGGACAACCGATCAAGAGACCCAGTACTTC. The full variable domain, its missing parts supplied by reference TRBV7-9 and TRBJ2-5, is DTGVSQNPRHKITKRGQNVTFRCDPISEHNRLYWYRQTLGQGPEFLTYFQNEAQLEKSRLLSDRFSAERPKGSFSTLEIQRTEQGDSAMYLCASGTTDQETQYFGPGTRLLVL.

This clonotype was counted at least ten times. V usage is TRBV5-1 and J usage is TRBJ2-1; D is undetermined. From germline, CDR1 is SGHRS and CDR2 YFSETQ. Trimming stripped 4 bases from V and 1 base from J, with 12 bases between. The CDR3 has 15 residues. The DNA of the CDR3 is TGCGCCAGCAGCCTCCCCCCCCGATCCTACAATGAGCAGTTCTTC. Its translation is CASSLPPRSYNEQFF.

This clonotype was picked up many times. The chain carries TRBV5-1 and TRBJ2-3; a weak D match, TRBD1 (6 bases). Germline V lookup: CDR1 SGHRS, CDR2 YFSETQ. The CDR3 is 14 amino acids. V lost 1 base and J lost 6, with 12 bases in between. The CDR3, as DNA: TGCGCCAGCAGCTTGCAGGGGCAGGAGGATACGCAGTATTTT. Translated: CASSLQGQEDTQYF.

CDR3 DNA: TGTGCCAGCAGTCGCCGACTAGCGGGATACACCGGGGAGCTGTTTTTT. Translated: CASSRRLAGYTGELFF. The chain combines TRBV6-2 or TRBV6-3 with TRBJ2-2, with 11 positions matching TRBD2. V shed 5 bases, J shed 3 bases, and the junction held 5 bases outside the gene matches. The CDR3 sequence is 16 residues long. From germline, CDR1 is MNHEY and CDR2 SVGEGT.

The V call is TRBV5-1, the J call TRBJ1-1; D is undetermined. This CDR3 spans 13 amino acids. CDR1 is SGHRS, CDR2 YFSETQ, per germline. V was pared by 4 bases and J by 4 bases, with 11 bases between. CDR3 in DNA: TGCGCCAGCAGCCCCCTTGTGGGCACTGAAGCTTTCTTT. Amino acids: CASSPLVGTEAFF.

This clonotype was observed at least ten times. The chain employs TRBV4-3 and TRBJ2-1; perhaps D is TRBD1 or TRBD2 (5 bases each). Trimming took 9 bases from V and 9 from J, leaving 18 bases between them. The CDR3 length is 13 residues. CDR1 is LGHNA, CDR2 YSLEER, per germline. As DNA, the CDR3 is TGCGCCAGTCTTGGGGGAGTATTAGGTGAGCAGTTCTTC. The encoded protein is CASLGGVLGEQFF.

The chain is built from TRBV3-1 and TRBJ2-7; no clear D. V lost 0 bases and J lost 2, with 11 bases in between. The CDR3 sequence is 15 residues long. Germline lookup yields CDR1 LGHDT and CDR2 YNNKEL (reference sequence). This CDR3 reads CASSQEFRRTYEQYF. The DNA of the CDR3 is TGTGCCAGCAGCCAAGAGTTCCGTCGCACCTACGAGCAGTACTTC.

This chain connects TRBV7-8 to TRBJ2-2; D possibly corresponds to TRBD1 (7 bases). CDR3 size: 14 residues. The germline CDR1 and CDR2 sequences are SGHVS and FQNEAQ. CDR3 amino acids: CSTHQGGNTGELFF. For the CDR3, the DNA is TGTTCCACTCACCAGGGGGGAAACACCGGGGAGCTGTTTTTT.

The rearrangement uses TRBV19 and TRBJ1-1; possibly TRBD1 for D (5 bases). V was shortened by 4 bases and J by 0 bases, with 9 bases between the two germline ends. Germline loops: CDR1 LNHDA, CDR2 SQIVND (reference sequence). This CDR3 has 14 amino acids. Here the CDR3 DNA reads TGTGCCAGTAGTACCGGGGGAGTGAACACTGAAGCTTTCTTT. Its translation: CASSTGGVNTEAFF. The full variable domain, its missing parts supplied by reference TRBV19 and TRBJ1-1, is DGGITQSPKYLFRKEGQNVTLSCEQNLNHDAMYWYRQDPGQGLRLIYYSQIVNDFQKGDIAEGYSVSREKKESFPLTVTSAQKNPTAFYLCASSTGGVNTEAFFGQGTRLTVV.

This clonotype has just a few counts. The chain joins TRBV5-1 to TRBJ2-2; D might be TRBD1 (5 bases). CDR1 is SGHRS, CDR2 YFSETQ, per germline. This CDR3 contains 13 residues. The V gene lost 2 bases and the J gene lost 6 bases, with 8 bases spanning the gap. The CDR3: CASSFRVAGELFF. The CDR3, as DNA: TGCGCCAGCAGCTTCAGGGTTGCCGGGGAGCTGTTTTTT.

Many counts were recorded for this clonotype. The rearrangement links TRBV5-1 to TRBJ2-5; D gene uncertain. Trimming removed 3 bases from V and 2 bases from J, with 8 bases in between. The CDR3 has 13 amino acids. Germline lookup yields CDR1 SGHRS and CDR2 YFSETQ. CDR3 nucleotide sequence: TGCGCCAGCAGCTCATACGAACAAGAGACCCAGTACTTC. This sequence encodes CASSSYEQETQYF.

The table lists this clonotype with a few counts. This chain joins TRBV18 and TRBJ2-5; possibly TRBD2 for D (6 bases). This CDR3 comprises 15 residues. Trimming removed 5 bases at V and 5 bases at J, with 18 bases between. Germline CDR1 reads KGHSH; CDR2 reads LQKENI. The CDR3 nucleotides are TGTGCCAGCTCATCCGGATCGGGAGAGGCGGAGACCCAGTACTTC. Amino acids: CASSSGSGEAETQYF.

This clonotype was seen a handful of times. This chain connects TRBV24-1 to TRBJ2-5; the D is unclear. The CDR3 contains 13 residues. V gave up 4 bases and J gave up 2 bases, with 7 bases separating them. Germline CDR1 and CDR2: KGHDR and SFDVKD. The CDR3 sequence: CATSDGGQETQYF. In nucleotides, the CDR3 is TGTGCCACCAGTGACGGCGGTCAAGAGACCCAGTACTTC.

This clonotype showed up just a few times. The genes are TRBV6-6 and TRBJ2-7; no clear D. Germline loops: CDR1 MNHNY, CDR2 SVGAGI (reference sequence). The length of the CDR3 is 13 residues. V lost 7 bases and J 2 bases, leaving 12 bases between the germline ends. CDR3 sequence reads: CASMLTGTYEQYF. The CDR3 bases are TGTGCCAGCATGCTTACTGGTACCTACGAGCAGTACTTC.

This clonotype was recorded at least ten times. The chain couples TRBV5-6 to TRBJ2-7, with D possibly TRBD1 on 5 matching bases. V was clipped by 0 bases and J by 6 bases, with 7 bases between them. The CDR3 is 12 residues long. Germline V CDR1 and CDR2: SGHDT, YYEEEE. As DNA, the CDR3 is TGTGCCAGCAGCTTGGTAAGGGGCGAGCAGTACTTC. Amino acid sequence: CASSLVRGEQYF.